The 13 T cell receptor beta chains presented below share a single source sample, sequenced in a study of control samples from healthy donors and cancer patients. Generated by immunoSEQ multiplex PCR, the TCRdb table keeps only in-frame clones and is missing some. Among more than 85,000 clones, approximately 84% were seen once, and the ten largest hold roughly 39%. The sequenced sample was PBMCs. All receptors come from a man in his 70s with lung cancer.

The chain joins TRBV9 to TRBJ1-1; D possibly corresponds to TRBD1 (5 bases). CDR3 length: 13 amino acids. Germline V gives CDR1 SGDLS, CDR2 YYNGEE. Trimming stripped 4 bases from V and 5 bases from J, with 12 bases between. In DNA, the CDR3 is TGTGCCAGCAGCTTACGGGGGTTGACTGAAGCTTTCTTT. As protein: CASSLRGLTEAFF.

This clone was observed a single time. The chain couples TRBV15 to TRBJ1-1, with 8 bases lining up with TRBD1. This CDR3 comprises 15 residues. Looked up from germline, CDR1 is LNHNV and CDR2 is YYDKDF (reference sequence). The V segment lost 4 bases and the J segment 3 bases; nucleotides outside the gene matches: 7. The CDR3 DNA reads TGTGCCACCAGCAATCCAGGGGGCATTTACACTGAAGCTTTCTTT. It is translated as CATSNPGGIYTEAFF.

This clone was counted a single time. The chain carries TRBV5-8 and TRBJ2-3, with 7 bases aligning to TRBD2. CDR3 length: 16 residues. The germline V gene encodes CDR1 SGHTS and CDR2 YDEGEE. V shed 4 bases and J 0 bases; nucleotides not matched to a gene: 8. For the CDR3, the DNA is TGTGCCAGCAGCCTACACCTAGCGGATAGCACAGATACGCAGTATTTT. As protein: CASSLHLADSTDTQYF.

A single count supports this clone. The chain combines TRBV3-1 (or the pseudogene TRBV3-2) with TRBJ2-1, with 7 bases identical to TRBD1. V shed 4 bases, J shed 0 bases, and the junction held 3 bases outside the gene matches. The CDR3 sequence is 15 residues long. Germline-derived CDR1 and CDR2 are LGHDT and YNNKEL (reference sequence). CDR3 sequence (DNA): TGTGCCAGCAGCCTGGGACAGAGCTCCTACAATGAGCAGTTCTTC. Its translation is CASSLGQSSYNEQFF.

This clone was seen once. V gene TRBV19 combines with J gene TRBJ1-1; D might be TRBD1 (6 bases). Germline V gene sequence: CDR1 LNHDA, CDR2 SQIVND (reference sequence). Trimming shortened V by 6 bases and J by 4 bases, and 9 bases separated the two germline ends. The CDR3 runs 12 residues. The CDR3: CASSRRGTEAFF. The CDR3 DNA follows: TGTGCCAGTAGCCGCAGGGGCACTGAAGCTTTCTTT.

The chain joins TRBV7-3 to TRBJ1-2; D is possibly TRBD1 (5 bases). This CDR3 has 13 residues. Trimming shortened V by 0 bases and J by 8 bases, and 10 bases separated the two germline ends. CDR1 is SGHTA and CDR2 is FQGTGA in the germline V gene. CDR3 coding DNA: TGTGCCAGCAGCTTAACCTCGACAGAGGGCTACACCTTC. Protein product: CASSLTSTEGYTF.

This rearrangement joins TRBV5-1 to TRBJ1-2; D possibly corresponds to TRBD1 (5 bases). The CDR3 has 14 amino acids. V was trimmed by 4 bases and J by 3 bases, leaving 13 bases between them. Per the germline V gene, CDR1 is SGHRS and CDR2 is YFSETQ. CDR3 sequence: CASSPGTQDYGYTF. Here the CDR3 DNA reads TGCGCCAGCAGCCCCGGGACCCAGGACTATGGCTACACCTTC.

The sample holds one count of this clone. The J gene is TRBJ2-1, the V gene TRBV19; possible D gene TRBD1, 5 bases. This CDR3 is 12 amino acids long. CDR1 is LNHDA, CDR2 SQIVND, per germline (reference sequence). Between the trimmed V and J ends, which lost 4 bases and 12 bases, there was a span of 13 bases. The DNA of the CDR3 is TGTGCCAGTAGTAGAGGCCCCCAGGGGCAGTTCTTC. It specifies CASSRGPQGQFF.

This chain connects TRBV24-1 to TRBJ2-1; D may be TRBD1 or TRBD2 (5 bases each). Deletions cut 5 bases from V and 0 bases from J, with 16 bases between. Germline CDR1 reads KGHDR; CDR2 reads SFDVKD. The CDR3 totals 17 residues. The CDR3, as DNA: TGTGCCACCAGTGTTCTTGGGACGGCGAGCTCCTACAATGAGCAGTTCTTC. Translated, it gives CATSVLGTASSYNEQFF.

This chain connects TRBV2 to TRBJ2-3, with 13 bases lining up with TRBD2. With V trimmed by 4 bases and J by 1 base, 2 bases remained unmatched. The germline V gene encodes CDR1 SNHLY and CDR2 FYNNEI. The CDR3 contains 16 residues. This CDR3 is CASSGGLAGGTDTQYF. The CDR3 nucleotides are TGTGCCAGCAGTGGTGGACTAGCGGGGGGCACAGATACGCAGTATTTT. The complete variable domain, with remaining parts taken from reference TRBV2 and TRBJ2-3, reads EPEVTQTPSHQVTQMGQEVILRCVPISNHLYFYWYRQILGQKVEFLVSFYNNEISEKSEIFDDQFSVERPDGSNFTLKIRSTKLEDSAMYFCASSGGLAGGTDTQYFGPGTRLTVL.

The chain joins TRBV12-3 or TRBV12-4 to TRBJ2-3; no firm D call. This CDR3 is built from 12 residues. The V end lost 2 bases, the J end lost 4 bases, and 4 bases lay between the germline ends. CDR3 region: CASSLWADTQYF. The CDR3 DNA sequence: TGTGCCAGCAGTTTATGGGCAGATACGCAGTATTTT.

This clone occurred a few times. This chain joins TRBV7-9 and TRBJ1-2; D not resolved. The CDR3 extends over 15 amino acids. CDR1 and CDR2 (germline): SEHNR, FQNEAQ (reference sequence). Trimming pared 6 bases from V and 4 bases from J, leaving 18 bases between. In nucleotides, the CDR3 is TGTGCCAGCAGATCACACGGGATTGGGCTCTATGGCTACACCTTC. Its protein is CASRSHGIGLYGYTF.

The chain is built from TRBV6-5 and TRBJ2-7; D tentatively fits TRBD1 or TRBD2 (5 bases each). CDR1 is MNHEY and CDR2 is SVGAGI in the germline V gene. This CDR3 has 16 amino acids. The V and J ends lost 2 bases and 5 bases respectively, with 19 bases between them. This CDR3 reads CASSYPGTLGVHEQYF. The CDR3 DNA follows: TGTGCCAGCAGTTACCCAGGGACCCTCGGGGTCCACGAGCAGTACTTC.